This T cell receptor (beta chain) was observed in a study of blood T cells in healthy people across ages (dated by TCRdb to between 2014 and 2017). In the study overall: In model experiments, roughly one uniquely barcoded TCR beta cDNA molecule per two T cells was captured by template switching. To avoid experimental bias, donors of different ages were randomly spread across the sequencing lanes. To track age-related changes in TCR beta repertoire diversity, the study relied on deep sequencing normalized with unique cDNA molecular identifiers. Two additional independent replicas of 1 million unique cDNA reads from the same blood draw were analyzed for two donors (one aged 18 to 29 and one aged 80 or older). Donors were grouped into four age groups: young (average roughly 16 years), middle-aged (39), aged (around 60) and long-lived (approximately 81).

This clonotype was observed a handful of times. The antigen this receptor binds is unknown. Base qualities are missing; no much larger clone stands one base away. What the authors observed across the whole study: Conclusive comparison of naive and antigen-experienced compartments was prevented by the profiling of bulk unsorted PBMCs. Total diversity estimates from one million sequenced T cells were considered lower bounds and underestimates. As age increased, observed TCR beta diversity per million T cells dropped in a roughly linear way, and a significant reduction was already evident by age approximately 40. Compared with the aged group, more naive CD4+ T cells, fewer expanded clones and increased TCR diversity were shown by the long-lived group, suggesting age selection. Donor CMV infection status was unknown, potentially confounding age-related changes in expanded clonotypes. Observed TCR beta diversity correlated strongly with the percentage of naive T cells measured by flow cytometry.

Donors were a few dozen systemically healthy Caucasian individuals from Russia aged roughly 6 to 95 years. Each donor gave ten milliliters of peripheral blood, drawn into EDTA-treated Vacutainer tubes. Ficoll-Paque density-gradient centrifugation was used to isolate PBMCs, with at least 6 million obtained per sample. Total RNA, at least 6 micrograms per sample, was extracted from PBMCs with Trizol reagent. The percentages of naive CD45RAhigh/CD27high T cells were determined by flow cytometry on a PBMC aliquot from every donor. Receptor amplification or capture employed 5' RACE. The listed sequencing device is Illumina HiSeq 2500. A second PCR of 7 to 11 cycles was run with a J-beta primer mix and a sample-barcoded 5' primer. A unique molecular identifier was introduced onto each TCR beta cDNA molecule by a template-switch 5' adaptor carrying 12 random nucleotides. At least 2.5 million CDR3-containing paired-end reads were obtained from each sample. First-strand cDNA synthesis was performed from all RNA using the Mint cDNA synthesis kit, with priming by a TRBC-specific oligonucleotide. After uracil-DNA glycosylase treatment, a first 18-cycle PCR used universal primers M1SS and BC2_uni_R on all cDNA. On the study's bioinformatics: For normalization, 1 million high-quality reads, each with a distinct molecular identifier, were randomly selected from each sample. Reads sharing molecular identifiers were discarded rather than binned into consensus sequences. CDR3 identification, clonotype clustering and error correction used MiTCR with a Q25 quality threshold and the strictest error-elimination algorithm. Lower-bound total TCR beta diversity was estimated with a nonparametric unseen species model using Euler transformation. Clones were called with MiXCR by TCRdb after fastp trimmed the public reads at Q25, and only in-frame beta chains were retained. Rows with one shared CDR3 protein collapse into an entry with the most common genes and DNA. The V and J calls reflect TCRdb's pipeline rather than the authors' work. In this sample the table shows 1.5 million to 2 million distinct CDR3 sequences, roughly 50% of which occur a single time. Less than 2.5% of the sample is in the top ten clones.

The CDR3 numbers 15 residues from cysteine through phenylalanine. Left in the record is the CDR3 DNA by itself, 45 bases read in frame from the first base. The germline V gene sets CDR1 to SGHTA and CDR2 to FQGNSA. Deletion took 0 bases off V and 3 bases off J, with a span of 12 bases between the germline ends. The specimen sequenced was blood. This TCR came from a woman in her thirties or forties in good health. The rearrangement joined TRBV7-2 to TRBJ2-7, with the D segment identity uncertain. The encoded CDR3 is CASSLASGQVYEQYF. The DNA sequence is TGTGCCAGCAGCTTAGCGTCCGGGCAAGTCTACGAGCAGTACTTC.